This entry features one T cell receptor beta chain sequence. This record comes from a study of blood T cell repertoires in COVID-19. Study at large: The origin of the acute and convalescent COVID-19 samples was the United States, Italy and Spain.

Original data processing: Nucleated cell number was recorded as an estimate derived from reference gene primer amplification. Assay used: immunoSEQ multiplex PCR; TCRdb lists only in-frame clones, some missing. That table is the source of V, J and clone size, and D and trimming were worked out from the DNA. Among approximately 380,000 clones, about 85% were seen once, and the ten largest hold approximately 3.7%. The CDR3 spans 16 residues. V lost 4 bases, J lost 3 bases, and 11 bases stayed unmatched. Per the germline V gene, CDR1 is MGHRA and CDR2 is YSYEKL. The clonotype originates from a woman aged 18-29 years with acute or convalescent COVID-19. The sequencing input was peripheral blood. This rearrangement joins TRBV4-1 to TRBJ2-7; 8 bases are shared with TRBD1. The CDR3 DNA sequence: TGCGCCAGCAGCCTTCAACCGGGACAGGCAGACTACGAGCAGTACTTC. Protein product: CASSLQPGQADYEQYF.